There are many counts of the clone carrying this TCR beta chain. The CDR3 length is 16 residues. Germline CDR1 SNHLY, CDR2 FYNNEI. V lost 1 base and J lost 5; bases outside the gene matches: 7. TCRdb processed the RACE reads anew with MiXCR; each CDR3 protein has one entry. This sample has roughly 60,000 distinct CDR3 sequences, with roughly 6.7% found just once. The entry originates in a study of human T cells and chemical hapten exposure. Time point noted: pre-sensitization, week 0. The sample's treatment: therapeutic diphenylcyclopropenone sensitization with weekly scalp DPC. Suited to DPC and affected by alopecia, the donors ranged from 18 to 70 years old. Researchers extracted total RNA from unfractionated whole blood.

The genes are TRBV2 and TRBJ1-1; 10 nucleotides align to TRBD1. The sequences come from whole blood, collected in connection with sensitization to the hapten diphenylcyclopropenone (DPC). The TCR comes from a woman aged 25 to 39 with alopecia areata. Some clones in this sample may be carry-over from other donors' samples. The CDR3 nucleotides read TGTGCCAGCAGTGAAGGGGAGGACAGGGGGTGGACTGAAGCTTTCTTT. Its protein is CASSEGEDRGWTEAFF.